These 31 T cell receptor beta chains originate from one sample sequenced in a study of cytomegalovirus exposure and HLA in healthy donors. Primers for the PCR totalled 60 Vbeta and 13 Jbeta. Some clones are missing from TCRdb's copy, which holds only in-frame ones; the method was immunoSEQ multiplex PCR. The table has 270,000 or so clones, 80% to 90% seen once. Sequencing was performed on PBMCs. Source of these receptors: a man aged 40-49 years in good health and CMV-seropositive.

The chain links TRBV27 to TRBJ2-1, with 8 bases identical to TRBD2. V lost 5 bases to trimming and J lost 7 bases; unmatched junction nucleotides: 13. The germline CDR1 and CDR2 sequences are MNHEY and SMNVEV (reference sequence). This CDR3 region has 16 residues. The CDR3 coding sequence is TGTGCCAGCAGTGGCTCCGGGACTAGGGGCGTAAATGAGCAGTTCTTC. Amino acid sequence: CASSGSGTRGVNEQFF.

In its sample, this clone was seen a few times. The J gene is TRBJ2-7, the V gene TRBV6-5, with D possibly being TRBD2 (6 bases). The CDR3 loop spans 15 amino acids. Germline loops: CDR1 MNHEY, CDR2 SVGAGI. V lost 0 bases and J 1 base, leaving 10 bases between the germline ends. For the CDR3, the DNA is TGTGCCAGCAGTTACTCGGCTAGCGTGTCCTACGAGCAGTACTTC. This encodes CASSYSASVSYEQYF.

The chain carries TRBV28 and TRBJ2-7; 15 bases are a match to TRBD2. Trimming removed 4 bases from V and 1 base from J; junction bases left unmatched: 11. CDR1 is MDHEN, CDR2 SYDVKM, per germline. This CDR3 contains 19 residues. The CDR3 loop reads CASSSSPGLAGGRSYEQYF. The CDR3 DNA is TGTGCCAGCAGTTCATCCCCCGGACTAGCGGGAGGGAGGTCCTACGAGCAGTACTTC.

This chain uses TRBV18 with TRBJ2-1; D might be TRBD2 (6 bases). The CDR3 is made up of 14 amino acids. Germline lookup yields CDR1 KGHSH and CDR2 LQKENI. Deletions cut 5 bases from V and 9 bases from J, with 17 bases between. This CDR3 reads CASSALREVGEQFF. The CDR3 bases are TGTGCCAGCTCAGCACTCAGGGAGGTGGGTGAGCAGTTCTTC.

The CDR3 region is CASSQGTGSGEKLFF. The CDR3 DNA follows: TGCGCCAGCAGCCAAGGGACAGGGTCGGGCGAAAAACTGTTTTTT. The rearrangement uses TRBV4-1 and TRBJ1-4; 8 bases are a match to TRBD1. Germline V gene sequence: CDR1 MGHRA, CDR2 YSYEKL. V lost 1 base and J lost 8; bases outside the gene matches: 6. There are 15 residues in the CDR3.

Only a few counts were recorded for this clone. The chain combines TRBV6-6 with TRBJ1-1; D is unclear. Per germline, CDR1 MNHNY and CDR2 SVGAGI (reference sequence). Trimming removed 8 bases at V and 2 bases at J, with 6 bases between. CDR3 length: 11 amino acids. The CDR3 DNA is TGTGCCAGCCCCAGTAACACTGAAGCTTTCTTT. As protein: CASPSNTEAFF.

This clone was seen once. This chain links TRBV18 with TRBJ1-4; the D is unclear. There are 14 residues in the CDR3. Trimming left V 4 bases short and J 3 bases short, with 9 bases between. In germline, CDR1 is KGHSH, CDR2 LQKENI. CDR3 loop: CASSLQFSNEKLFF. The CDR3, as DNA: TGTGCCAGCTCACTACAGTTCTCTAATGAAAAACTGTTTTTT.

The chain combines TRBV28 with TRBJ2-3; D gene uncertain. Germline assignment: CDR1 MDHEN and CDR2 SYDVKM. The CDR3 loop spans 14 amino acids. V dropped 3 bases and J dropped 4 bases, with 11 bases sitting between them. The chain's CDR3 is CASSFPLEPDTQYF. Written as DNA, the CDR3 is TGTGCCAGCAGTTTTCCGCTAGAGCCAGATACGCAGTATTTT.

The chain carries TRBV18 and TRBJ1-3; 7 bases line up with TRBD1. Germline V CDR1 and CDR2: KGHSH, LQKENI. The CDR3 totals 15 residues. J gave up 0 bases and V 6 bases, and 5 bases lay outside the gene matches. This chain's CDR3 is CASSPGQASGNTIYF. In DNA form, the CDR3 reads TGTGCCAGCTCTCCCGGACAGGCCTCTGGAAACACCATATATTTT. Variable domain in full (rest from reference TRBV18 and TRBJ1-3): NAGVMQNPRHLVRRRGQEARLRCSPMKGHSHVYWYRQLPEEGLKFMVYLQKENIIDESGMPKERFSAEFPKEGPSILRIQQVVRGDSAAYFCASSPGQASGNTIYFGEGSWLTVV.

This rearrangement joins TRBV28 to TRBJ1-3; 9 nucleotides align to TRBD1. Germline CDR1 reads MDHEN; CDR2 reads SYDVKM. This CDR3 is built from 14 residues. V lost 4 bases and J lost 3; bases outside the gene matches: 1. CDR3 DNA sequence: TGTGCCAGCAGTTACAGGGGGCTTGGAAACACCATATATTTT. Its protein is CASSYRGLGNTIYF. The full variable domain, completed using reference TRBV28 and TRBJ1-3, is DVKVTQSSRYLVKRTGEKVFLECVQDMDHENMFWYRQDPGLGLRLIYFSYDVKMKEKGDIPEGYSVSREKKERFSLILESASTNQTSMYLCASSYRGLGNTIYFGEGSWLTVV.

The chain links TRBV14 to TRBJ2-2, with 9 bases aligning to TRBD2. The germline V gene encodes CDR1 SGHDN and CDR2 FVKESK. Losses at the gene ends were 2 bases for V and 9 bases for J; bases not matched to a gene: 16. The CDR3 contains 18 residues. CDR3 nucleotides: TGTGCCAGCAGCCAACGCCCGATTAGCGGGAGTAACCACCGGGAGCTGTTTTTT. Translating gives CASSQRPISGSNHRELFF.

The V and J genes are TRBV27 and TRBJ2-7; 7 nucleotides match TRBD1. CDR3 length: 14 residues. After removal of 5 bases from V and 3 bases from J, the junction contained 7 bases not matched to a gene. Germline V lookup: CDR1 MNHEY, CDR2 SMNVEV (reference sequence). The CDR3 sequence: CASSRPGQHYEQYF. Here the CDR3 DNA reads TGTGCCAGCAGTCGGCCGGGACAGCACTACGAGCAGTACTTC.

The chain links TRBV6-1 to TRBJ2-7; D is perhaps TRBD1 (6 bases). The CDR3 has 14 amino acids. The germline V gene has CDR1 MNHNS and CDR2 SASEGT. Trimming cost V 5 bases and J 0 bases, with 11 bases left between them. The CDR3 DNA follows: TGTGCCAGCAGTCCTAGGGGGACCTCCTACGAGCAGTACTTC. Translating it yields CASSPRGTSYEQYF.

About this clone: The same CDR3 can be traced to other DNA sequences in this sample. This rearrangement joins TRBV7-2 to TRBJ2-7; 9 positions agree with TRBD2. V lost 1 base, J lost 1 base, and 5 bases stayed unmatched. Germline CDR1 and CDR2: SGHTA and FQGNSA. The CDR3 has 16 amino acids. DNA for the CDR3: TGTGCCAGCAGCTTAGACGGGCGGGAGGGTTCCTACGAGCAGTACTTC. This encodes CASSLDGREGSYEQYF.

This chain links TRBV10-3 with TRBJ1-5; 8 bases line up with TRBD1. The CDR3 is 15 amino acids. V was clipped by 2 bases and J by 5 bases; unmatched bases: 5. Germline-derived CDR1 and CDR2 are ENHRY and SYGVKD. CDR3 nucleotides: TGTGCCATCAGTGAGGGACAGGGTTGGTATCAGCCCCAGCATTTT. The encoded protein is CAISEGQGWYQPQHF.

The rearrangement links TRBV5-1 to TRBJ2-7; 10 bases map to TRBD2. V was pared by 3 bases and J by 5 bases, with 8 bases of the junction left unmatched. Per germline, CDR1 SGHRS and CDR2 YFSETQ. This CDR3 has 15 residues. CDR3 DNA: TGCGCCAGCAGCTACTCTAGCGGGAGCCTCAACGAGCAGTACTTC. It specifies CASSYSSGSLNEQYF.

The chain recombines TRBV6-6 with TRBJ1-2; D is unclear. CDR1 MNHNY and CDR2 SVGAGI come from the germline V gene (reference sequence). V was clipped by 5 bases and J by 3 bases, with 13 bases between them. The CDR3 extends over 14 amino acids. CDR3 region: CASSTRPGDYGYTF. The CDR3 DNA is TGTGCCAGCAGTACGCGTCCGGGTGACTATGGCTACACCTTC.

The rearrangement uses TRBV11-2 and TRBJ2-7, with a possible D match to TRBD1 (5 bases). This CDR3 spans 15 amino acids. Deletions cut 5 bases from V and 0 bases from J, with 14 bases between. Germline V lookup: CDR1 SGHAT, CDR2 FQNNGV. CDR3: CASSLTGRGSYEQYF. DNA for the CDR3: TGTGCCAGCAGCCTCACAGGACGAGGCTCCTACGAGCAGTACTTC.

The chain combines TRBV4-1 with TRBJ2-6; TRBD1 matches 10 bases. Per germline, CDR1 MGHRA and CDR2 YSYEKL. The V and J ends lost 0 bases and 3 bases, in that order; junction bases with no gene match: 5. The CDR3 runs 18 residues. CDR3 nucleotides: TGCGCCAGCAGCCAAGATGGGACAGGGGATTATGGGGCCAACGTCCTGACTTTC. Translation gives CASSQDGTGDYGANVLTF.

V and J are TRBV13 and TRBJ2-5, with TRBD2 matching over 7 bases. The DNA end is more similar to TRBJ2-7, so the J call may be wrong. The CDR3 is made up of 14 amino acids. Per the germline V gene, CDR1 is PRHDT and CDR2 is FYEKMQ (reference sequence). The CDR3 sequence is CASSLSGEGSEQYF. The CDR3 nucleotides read TGTGCCAGCAGCTTAAGTGGGGAGGGTTCCGAGCAGTACTTC.

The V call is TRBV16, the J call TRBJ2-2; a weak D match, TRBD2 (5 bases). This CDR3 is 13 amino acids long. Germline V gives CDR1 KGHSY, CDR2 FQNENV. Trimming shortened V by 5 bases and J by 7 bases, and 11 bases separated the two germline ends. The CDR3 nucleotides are TGTGCCAGCAGCAACGGGGTTGGCGGGGAGCTGTTTTTT. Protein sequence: CASSNGVGGELFF.

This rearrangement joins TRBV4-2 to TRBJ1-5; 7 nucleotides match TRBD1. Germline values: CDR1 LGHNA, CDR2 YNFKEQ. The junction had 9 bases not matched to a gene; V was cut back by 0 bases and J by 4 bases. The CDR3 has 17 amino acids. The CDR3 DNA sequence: TGTGCCAGCAGCCAAGATTCGCGCAGGGGGGCAAATCAGCCCCAGCATTTT. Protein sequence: CASSQDSRRGANQPQHF.

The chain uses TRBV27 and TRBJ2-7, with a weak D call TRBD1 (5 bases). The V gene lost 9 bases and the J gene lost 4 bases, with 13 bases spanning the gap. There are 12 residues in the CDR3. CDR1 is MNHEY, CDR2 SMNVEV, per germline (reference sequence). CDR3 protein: CASSGAGYEQYF. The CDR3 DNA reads TGTGCCAGTAGTGGGGCAGGGTACGAGCAGTACTTC.

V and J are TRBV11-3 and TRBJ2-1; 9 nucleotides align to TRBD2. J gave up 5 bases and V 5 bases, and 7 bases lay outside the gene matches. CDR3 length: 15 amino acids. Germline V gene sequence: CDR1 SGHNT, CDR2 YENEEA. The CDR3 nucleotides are TGTGCCAGCAGCAGGGCGGGAGGGTGGGACAATGAGCAGTTCTTC. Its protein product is CASSRAGGWDNEQFF. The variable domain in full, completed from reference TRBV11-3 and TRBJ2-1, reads EAGVVQSPRYKIIEKKQPVAFWCNPISGHNTLYWYLQNLGQGPELLIRYENEEAVDDSQLPKDRFSAERLKGVDSTLKIQPAELGDSAVYLCASSRAGGWDNEQFFGPGTRLTVL.

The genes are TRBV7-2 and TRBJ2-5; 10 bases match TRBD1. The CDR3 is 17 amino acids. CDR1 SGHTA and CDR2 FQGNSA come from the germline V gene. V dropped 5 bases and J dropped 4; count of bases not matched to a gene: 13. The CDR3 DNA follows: TGTGCCAGCAGCCTACGTTCGGGACAGGGGTACGGAGAGACCCAGTACTTC. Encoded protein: CASSLRSGQGYGETQYF.

CDR3 sequence: CAISEVGAPLSYEQYF. DNA for the CDR3: TGTGCCATCAGTGAGGTGGGGGCCCCGCTCTCCTACGAGCAGTACTTC. This chain links TRBV10-3 with TRBJ2-7; D is perhaps TRBD1 (6 bases). Trimming pared 2 bases from V and 0 bases from J, leaving 14 bases between. CDR1 is ENHRY and CDR2 is SYGVKD in the germline V gene. The CDR3 is 16 residues long.

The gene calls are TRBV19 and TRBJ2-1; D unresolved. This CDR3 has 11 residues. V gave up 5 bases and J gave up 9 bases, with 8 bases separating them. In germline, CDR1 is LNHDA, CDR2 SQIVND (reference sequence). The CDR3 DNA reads TGTGCCAGTAGTGCCCTGAGTGAGCAGTTCTTC. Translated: CASSALSEQFF.

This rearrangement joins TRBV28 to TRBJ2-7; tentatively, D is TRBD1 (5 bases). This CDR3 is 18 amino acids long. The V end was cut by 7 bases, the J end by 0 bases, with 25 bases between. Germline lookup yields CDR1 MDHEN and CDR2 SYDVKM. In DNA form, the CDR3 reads TGTGCCAGCACCCGACAGTCGGCATCCATCAACCCCTCCTACGAGCAGTACTTC. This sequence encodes CASTRQSASINPSYEQYF.

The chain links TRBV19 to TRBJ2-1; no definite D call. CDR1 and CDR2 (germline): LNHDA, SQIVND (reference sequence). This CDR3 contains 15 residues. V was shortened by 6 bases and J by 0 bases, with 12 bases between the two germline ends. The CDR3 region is CASSLGSSSYNEQFF. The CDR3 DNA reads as TGTGCCAGTAGCCTCGGGTCCAGCTCCTACAATGAGCAGTTCTTC.

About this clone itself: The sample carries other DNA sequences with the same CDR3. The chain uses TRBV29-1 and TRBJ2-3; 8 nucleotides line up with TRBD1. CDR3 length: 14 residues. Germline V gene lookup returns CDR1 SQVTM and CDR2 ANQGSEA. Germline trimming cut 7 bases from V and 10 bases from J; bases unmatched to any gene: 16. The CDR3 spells CSDGDRRSLRAQYF. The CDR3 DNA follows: TGCAGCGATGGGGACAGGAGAAGCCTCCGGGCGCAGTATTTT.

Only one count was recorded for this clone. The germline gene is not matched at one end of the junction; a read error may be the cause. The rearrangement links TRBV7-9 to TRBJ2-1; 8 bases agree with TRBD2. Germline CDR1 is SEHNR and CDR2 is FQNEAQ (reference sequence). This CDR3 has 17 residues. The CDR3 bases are TGTTCCAGCAGCCTAACTAGCGGCCCTCTCTCCTACAATGAGCAGTTCTTC. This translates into CSSSLTSGPLSYNEQFF.